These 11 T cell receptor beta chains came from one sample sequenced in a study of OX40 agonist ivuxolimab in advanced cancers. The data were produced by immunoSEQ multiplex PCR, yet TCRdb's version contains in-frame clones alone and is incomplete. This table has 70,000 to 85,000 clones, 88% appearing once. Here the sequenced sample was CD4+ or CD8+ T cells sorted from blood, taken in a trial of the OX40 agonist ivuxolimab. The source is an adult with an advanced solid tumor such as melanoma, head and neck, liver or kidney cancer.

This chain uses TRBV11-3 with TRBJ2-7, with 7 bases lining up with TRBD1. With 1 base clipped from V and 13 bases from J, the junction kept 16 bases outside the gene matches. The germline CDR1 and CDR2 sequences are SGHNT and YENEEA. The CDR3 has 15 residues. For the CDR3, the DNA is TGTGCCAGCAGCTTAGTGACGGACAGGAAGATGCGGATTTACTTC. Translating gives CASSLVTDRKMRIYF.

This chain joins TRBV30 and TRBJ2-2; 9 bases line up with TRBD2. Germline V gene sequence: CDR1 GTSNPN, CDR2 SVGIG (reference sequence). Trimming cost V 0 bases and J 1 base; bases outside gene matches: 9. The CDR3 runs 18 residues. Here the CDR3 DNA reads TGTGCCTGGAGTGTACTATCGCGGGGGGGCCGGAACACCGGGGAGCTGTTTTTT. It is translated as CAWSVLSRGGRNTGELFF.

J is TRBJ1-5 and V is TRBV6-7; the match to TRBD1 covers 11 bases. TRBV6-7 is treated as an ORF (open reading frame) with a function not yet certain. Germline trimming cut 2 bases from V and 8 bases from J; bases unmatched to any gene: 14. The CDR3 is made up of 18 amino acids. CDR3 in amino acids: CASSYPEPGQGEGKPQHF. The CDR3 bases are TGTGCCAGCAGTTACCCAGAACCGGGACAGGGGGAGGGTAAGCCCCAGCATTTT.

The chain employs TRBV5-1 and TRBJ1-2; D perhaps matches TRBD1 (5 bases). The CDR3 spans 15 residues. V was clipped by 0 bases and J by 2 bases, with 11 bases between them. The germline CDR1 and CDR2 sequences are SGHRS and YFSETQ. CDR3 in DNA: TGCGCCAGCAGCTTGGATCCGGGACGAAACTATGGCTACACCTTC. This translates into CASSLDPGRNYGYTF.

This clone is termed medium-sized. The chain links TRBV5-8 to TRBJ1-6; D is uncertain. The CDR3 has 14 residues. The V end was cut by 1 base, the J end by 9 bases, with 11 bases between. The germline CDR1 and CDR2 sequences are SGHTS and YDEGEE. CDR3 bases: TGTGCCAGCAGCTTGTGGGGAGGTACTTCACCCCTCCACTTT. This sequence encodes CASSLWGGTSPLHF.

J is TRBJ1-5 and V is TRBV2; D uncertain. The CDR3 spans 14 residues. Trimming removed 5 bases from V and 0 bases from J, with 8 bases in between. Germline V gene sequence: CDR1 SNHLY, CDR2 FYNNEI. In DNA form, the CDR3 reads TGTGCCAGCAGTACTGCCAATAGCAATCAGCCCCAGCATTTT. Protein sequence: CASSTANSNQPQHF. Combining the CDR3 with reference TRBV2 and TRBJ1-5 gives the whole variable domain EPEVTQTPSHQVTQMGQEVILRCVPISNHLYFYWYRQILGQKVEFLVSFYNNEISEKSEIFDDQFSVERPDGSNFTLKIRSTKLEDSAMYFCASSTANSNQPQHFGDGTRLSIL.

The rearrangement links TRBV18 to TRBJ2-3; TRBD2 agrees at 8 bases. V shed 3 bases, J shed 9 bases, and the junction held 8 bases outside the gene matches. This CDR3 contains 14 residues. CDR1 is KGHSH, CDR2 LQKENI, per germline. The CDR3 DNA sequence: TGTGCCAGCTCACCCCCCCGGACTAGCTCGACGCAGTATTTT. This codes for CASSPPRTSSTQYF.

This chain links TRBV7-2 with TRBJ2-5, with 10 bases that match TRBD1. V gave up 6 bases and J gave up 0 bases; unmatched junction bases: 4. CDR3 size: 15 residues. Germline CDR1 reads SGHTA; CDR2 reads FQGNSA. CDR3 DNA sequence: TGTGCCAGCAGATCGGGACAGGGGTACCAAGAGACCCAGTACTTC. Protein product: CASRSGQGYQETQYF. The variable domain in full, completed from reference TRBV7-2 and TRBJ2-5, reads GAGVSQSPSNKVTEKGKDVELRCDPISGHTALYWYRQSLGQGLEFLIYFQGNSAPDKSGLPSDRFSAERTGGSVSTLTIQRTQQEDSAVYLCASRSGQGYQETQYFGPGTRLLVL.

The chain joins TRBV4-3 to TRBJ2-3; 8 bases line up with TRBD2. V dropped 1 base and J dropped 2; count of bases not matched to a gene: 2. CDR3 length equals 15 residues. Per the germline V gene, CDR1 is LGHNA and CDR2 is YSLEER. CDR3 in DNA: TGCGCCAGCAGCCAAGGCGGGGGGTTCACAGATACGCAGTATTTT. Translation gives CASSQGGGFTDTQYF.

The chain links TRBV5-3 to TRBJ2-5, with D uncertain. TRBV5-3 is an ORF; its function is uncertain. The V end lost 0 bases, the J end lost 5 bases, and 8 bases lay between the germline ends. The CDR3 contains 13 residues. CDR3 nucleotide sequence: TGTGCCAGAAGCTTGGGAACGTCGGAGACCCAGTACTTC. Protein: CARSLGTSETQYF.

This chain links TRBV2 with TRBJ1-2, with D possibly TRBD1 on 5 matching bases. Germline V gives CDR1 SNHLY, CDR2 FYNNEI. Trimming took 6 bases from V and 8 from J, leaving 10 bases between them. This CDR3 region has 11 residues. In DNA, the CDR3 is TGTGCCAGCAGGGGCAGGGACGGCTACACCTTC. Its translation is CASRGRDGYTF.